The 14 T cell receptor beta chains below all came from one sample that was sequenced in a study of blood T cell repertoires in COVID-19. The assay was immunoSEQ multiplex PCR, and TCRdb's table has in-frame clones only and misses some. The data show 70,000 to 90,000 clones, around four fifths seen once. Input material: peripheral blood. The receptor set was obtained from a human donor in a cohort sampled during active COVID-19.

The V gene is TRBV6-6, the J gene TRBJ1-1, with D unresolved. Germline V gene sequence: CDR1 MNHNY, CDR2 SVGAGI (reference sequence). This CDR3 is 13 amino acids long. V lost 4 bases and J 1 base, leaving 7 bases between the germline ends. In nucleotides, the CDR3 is TGTGCCAGCAGTTTTGAGGCGAACACTGAAGCTTTCTTT. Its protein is CASSFEANTEAFF.

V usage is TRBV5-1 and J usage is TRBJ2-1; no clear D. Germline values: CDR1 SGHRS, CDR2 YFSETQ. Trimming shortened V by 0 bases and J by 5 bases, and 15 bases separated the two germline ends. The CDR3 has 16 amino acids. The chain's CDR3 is CASSLGPRQGDNEQFF. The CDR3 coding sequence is TGCGCCAGCAGCTTGGGACCGCGGCAAGGAGACAATGAGCAGTTCTTC.

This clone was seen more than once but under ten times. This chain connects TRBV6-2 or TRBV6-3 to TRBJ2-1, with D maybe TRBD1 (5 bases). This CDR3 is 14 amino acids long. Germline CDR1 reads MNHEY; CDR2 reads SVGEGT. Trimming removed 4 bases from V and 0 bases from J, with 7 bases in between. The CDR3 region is CASSLTVSYNEQFF. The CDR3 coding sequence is TGTGCCAGCAGTTTGACAGTCTCCTACAATGAGCAGTTCTTC.

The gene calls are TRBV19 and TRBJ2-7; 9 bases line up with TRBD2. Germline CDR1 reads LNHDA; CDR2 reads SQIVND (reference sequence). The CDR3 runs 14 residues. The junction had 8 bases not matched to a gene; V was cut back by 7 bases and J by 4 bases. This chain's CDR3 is CASKGVAGEYEQYF. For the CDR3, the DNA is TGTGCCAGTAAAGGAGTAGCGGGAGAGTACGAGCAGTACTTC.

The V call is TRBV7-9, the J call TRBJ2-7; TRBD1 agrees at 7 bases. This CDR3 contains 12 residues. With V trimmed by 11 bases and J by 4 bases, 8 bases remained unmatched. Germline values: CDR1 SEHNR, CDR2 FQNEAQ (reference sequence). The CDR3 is CALGEGAYEQYF. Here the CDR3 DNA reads TGTGCCCTCGGCGAGGGGGCTTACGAGCAGTACTTC.

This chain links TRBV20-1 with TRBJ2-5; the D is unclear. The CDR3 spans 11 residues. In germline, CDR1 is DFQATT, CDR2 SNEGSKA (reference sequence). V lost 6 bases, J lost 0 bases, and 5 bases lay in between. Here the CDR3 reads CSAQNQETQYF. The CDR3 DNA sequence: TGCAGTGCCCAAAACCAAGAGACCCAGTACTTC.

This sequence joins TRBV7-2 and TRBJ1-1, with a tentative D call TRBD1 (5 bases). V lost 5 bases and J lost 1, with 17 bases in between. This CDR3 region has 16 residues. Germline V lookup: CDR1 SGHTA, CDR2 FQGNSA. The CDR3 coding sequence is TGTGCCAGCAGCAATCGCGGTATCGGGGGGAACACTGAAGCTTTCTTT. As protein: CASSNRGIGGNTEAFF.

The CDR3 region has the DNA TGTGCCAGCAGCTCCCCCCCAGGGACTGGAAGCTCCTATAATTCACCCCTCCACTTT. This codes for CASSSPPGTGSSYNSPLHF. V gene TRBV7-3 combines with J gene TRBJ1-6, with a weak D call TRBD1 (5 bases). The germline V and J ends were trimmed by 4 bases and 0 bases, with 19 bases remaining between them. Germline V gives CDR1 SGHTA, CDR2 FQGTGA. The CDR3 loop spans 19 amino acids.

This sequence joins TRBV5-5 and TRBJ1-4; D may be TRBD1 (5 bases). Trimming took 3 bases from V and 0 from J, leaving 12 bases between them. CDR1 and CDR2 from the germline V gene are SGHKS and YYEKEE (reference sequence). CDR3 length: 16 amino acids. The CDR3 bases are TGTGCCAGCAGCTCAAAACCGGGGGCAACTAATGAAAAACTGTTTTTT. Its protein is CASSSKPGATNEKLFF.

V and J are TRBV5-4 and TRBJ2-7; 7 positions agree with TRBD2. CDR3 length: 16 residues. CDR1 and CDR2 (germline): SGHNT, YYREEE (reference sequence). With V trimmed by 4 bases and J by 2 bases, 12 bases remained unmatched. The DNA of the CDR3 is TGTGCCAGCAGCCCGGGAGGCGGCAGATCAACCTACGAGCAGTACTTC. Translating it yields CASSPGGGRSTYEQYF. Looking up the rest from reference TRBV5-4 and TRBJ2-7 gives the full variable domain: ETGVTQSPTHLIKTRGQQVTLRCSSQSGHNTVSWYQQALGQGPQFIFQYYREEENGRGNFPPRFSGLQFPNYSSELNVNALELDDSALYLCASSPGGGRSTYEQYFGPGTRLTVT.

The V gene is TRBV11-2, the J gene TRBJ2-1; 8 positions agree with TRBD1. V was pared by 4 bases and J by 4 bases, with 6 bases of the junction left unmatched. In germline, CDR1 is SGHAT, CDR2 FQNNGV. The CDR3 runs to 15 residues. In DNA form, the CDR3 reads TGTGCCAGCAGCTCCGTCGGGACAGGTTACAATGAGCAGTTCTTC. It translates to CASSSVGTGYNEQFF.

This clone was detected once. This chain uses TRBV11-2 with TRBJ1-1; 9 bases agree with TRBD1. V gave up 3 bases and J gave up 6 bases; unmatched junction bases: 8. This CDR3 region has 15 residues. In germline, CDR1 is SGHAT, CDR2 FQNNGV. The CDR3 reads CASSFSRTGDSEAFF. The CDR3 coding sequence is TGTGCCAGCAGCTTTTCCCGGACAGGGGATTCTGAAGCTTTCTTT.

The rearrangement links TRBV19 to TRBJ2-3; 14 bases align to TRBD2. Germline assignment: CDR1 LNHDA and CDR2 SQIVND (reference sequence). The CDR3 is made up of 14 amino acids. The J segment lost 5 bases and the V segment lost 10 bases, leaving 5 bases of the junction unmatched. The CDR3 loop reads CATGLAGGGDTQYF. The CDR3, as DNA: TGTGCCACCGGACTAGCGGGAGGTGGAGATACGCAGTATTTT.

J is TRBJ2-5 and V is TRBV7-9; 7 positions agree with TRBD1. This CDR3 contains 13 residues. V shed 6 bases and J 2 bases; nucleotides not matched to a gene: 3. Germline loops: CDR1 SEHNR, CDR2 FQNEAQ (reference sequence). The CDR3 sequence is CASSRTGQETQYF. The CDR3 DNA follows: TGTGCCAGCAGTCGGACAGGTCAAGAGACCCAGTACTTC.